The sequence of this TCR beta chain was determined in a study of T cells in narcolepsy. The wider study: Healthy controls were enrolled alongside patients with narcolepsy type 1 or type 2.

Assay: immunoSEQ multiplex PCR; the TCRdb copy retains only in-frame clones and omits some. The sample lists tens of thousands of clones; 92% were seen once. Input material: CD45RA- memory CD4+ T cells from PBMCs. The clonotype comes from a human donor with narcolepsy.

The CDR3 is CASSPQGLAGSDNEQFF. CDR3 nucleotide sequence: TGTGCCAGCTCACCACAGGGACTAGCGGGGAGCGACAATGAGCAGTTCTTC. V usage is TRBV18 and J usage is TRBJ2-1, with TRBD2 matching 13 bases. This CDR3 has 17 residues. Unmatched junction bases numbered 5, after V lost 1 base and J lost 5 bases. The germline gives CDR1 KGHSH, CDR2 LQKENI.